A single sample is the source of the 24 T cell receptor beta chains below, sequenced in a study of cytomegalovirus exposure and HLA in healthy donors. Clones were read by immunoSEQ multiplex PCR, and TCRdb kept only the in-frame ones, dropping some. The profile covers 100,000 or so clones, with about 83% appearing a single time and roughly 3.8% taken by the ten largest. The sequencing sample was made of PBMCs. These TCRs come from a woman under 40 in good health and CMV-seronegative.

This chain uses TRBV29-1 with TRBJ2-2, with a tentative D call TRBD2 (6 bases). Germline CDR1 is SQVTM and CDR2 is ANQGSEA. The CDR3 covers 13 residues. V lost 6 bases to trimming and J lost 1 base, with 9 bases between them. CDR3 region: CSVGGMNTGELFF. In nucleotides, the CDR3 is TGCAGCGTGGGGGGTATGAACACCGGGGAGCTGTTTTTT.

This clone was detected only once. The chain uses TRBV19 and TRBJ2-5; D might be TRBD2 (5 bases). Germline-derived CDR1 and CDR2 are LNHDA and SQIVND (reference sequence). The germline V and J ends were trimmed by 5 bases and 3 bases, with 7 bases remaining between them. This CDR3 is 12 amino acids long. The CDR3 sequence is CASSGLKETQYF. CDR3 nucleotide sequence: TGTGCCAGTAGTGGACTTAAAGAGACCCAGTACTTC.

Here the CDR3 DNA reads TGTGCCAGCTCCCAGACTCCAGGGGAGACCCAGTACTTC. Encoded protein: CASSQTPGETQYF. This chain joins TRBV18 and TRBJ2-5; perhaps TRBD1 as D (5 bases). Germline V CDR1 and CDR2: KGHSH, LQKENI. V lost 6 bases and J lost 5, with 13 bases in between. This CDR3 contains 13 residues.

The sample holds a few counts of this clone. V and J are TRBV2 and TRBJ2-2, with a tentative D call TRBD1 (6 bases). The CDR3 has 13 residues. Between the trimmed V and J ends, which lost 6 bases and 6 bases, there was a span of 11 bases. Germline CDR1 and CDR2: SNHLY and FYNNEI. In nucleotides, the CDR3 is TGTGCCAGCAGGGGGGACACCCCCGGGGAGCTGTTTTTT. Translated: CASRGDTPGELFF.

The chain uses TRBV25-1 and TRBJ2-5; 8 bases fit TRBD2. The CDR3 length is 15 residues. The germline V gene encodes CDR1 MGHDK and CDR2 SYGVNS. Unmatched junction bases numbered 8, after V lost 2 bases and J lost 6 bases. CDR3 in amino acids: CASSEPGLGMKTQYF. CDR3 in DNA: TGTGCCAGCAGTGAACCGGGACTAGGTATGAAGACCCAGTACTTC. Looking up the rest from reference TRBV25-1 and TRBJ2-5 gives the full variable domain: EADIYQTPRYLVIGTGKKITLECSQTMGHDKMYWYQQDPGMELHLIHYSYGVNSTEKGDLSSESTVSRIRTEHFPLTLESARPSHTSQYLCASSEPGLGMKTQYFGPGTRLLVL.

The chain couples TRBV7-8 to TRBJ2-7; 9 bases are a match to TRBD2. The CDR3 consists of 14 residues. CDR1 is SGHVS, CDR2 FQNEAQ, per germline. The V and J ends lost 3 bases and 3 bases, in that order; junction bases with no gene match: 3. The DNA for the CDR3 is TGTGCCAGCAGCTTGGGACTAGCTATCTACGAGCAGTACTTC. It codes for CASSLGLAIYEQYF.

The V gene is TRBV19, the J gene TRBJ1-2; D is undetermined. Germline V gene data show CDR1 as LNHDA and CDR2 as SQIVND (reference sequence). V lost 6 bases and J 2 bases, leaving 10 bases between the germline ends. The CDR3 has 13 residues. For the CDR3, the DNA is TGTGCCAGTAGATTAACAGTGAACTATGGCTACACCTTC. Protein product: CASRLTVNYGYTF.

Written as DNA, the CDR3 is TGTGCCAGCAGTGAAGGGCGGATCTACGAGCAGTACTTC. It is translated as CASSEGRIYEQYF. The V gene is TRBV2, the J gene TRBJ2-7; no reliable D call. The CDR3 length is 13 residues. Germline V lookup: CDR1 SNHLY, CDR2 FYNNEI. V was pared by 1 base and J by 3 bases, with 7 bases between.

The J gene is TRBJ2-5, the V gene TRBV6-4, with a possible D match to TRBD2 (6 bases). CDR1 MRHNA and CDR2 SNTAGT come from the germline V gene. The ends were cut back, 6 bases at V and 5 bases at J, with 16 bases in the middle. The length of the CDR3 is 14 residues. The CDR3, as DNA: TGTGCCAGCAGGGTAGCGGAGCCCGACGAGACCCAGTACTTC. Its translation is CASRVAEPDETQYF.

CDR3 nucleotide sequence: TGTGCCATCAGTCCCGTCGGGACAGGGATCCTGGGTGGGTCACCCCTCCACTTT. Residues: CAISPVGTGILGGSPLHF. The V call is TRBV10-3, the J call TRBJ1-6, with 9 positions matching TRBD1. Trimming at V came to 5 bases and at J to 10 bases, leaving 18 bases not matched to a gene. The germline CDR1 and CDR2 sequences are ENHRY and SYGVKD. The CDR3 extends over 18 amino acids.

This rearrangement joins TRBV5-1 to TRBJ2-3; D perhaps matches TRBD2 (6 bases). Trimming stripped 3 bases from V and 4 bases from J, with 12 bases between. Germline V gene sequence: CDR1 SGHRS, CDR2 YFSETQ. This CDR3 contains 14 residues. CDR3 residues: CASSSGPGADTQYF. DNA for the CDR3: TGCGCCAGCAGCTCCGGCCCGGGGGCAGATACGCAGTATTTT.

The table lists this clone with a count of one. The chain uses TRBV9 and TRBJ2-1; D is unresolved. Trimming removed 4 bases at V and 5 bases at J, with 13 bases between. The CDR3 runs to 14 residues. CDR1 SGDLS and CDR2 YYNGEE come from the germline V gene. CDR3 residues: CASSPDKNDNEQFF. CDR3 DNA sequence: TGTGCCAGCAGCCCCGACAAAAATGACAATGAGCAGTTCTTC.

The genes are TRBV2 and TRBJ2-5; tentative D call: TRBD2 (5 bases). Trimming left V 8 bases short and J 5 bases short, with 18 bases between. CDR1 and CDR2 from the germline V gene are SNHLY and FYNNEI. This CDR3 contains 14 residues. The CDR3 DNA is TGTGCCAGCGGAGAGGACTCGACCTCCGAGACCCAGTACTTC. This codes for CASGEDSTSETQYF.

The DNA for the CDR3 is TGTGCCAGTAGTATTAAGGGCGCAGGGGTGGGTCAGCCCCAGCATTTT. Translated: CASSIKGAGVGQPQHF. This chain links TRBV19 with TRBJ1-5; maybe TRBD1 (6 bases). V was cut by 3 bases and J by 6 bases, with 18 bases left in between. Germline assignment: CDR1 LNHDA and CDR2 SQIVND (reference sequence). CDR3 length: 16 amino acids. Looking up the rest from reference TRBV19 and TRBJ1-5 gives the full variable domain: DGGITQSPKYLFRKEGQNVTLSCEQNLNHDAMYWYRQDPGQGLRLIYYSQIVNDFQKGDIAEGYSVSREKKESFPLTVTSAQKNPTAFYLCASSIKGAGVGQPQHFGDGTRLSIL.

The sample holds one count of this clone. The CDR3 DNA sequence: TGTGCCAGCATTCGGGACAGGAGCACAGATACGCAGTATTTT. Protein product: CASIRDRSTDTQYF. The J gene is TRBJ2-3, the V gene TRBV2; 8 positions agree with TRBD1. CDR3 length: 14 residues. CDR1 SNHLY and CDR2 FYNNEI come from the germline V gene. The V segment lost 7 bases and the J segment 0 bases; nucleotides outside the gene matches: 3. Supplemented by reference TRBV2 and TRBJ2-3, the full variable domain reads EPEVTQTPSHQVTQMGQEVILRCVPISNHLYFYWYRQILGQKVEFLVSFYNNEISEKSEIFDDQFSVERPDGSNFTLKIRSTKLEDSAMYFCASIRDRSTDTQYFGPGTRLTVL.

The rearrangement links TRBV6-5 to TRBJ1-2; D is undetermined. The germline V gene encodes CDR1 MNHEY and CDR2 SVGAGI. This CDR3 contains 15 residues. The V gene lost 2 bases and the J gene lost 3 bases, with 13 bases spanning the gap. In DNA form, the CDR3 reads TGTGCCAGCAGTTACGACGAATGGGCCGACTATGGCTACACCTTC. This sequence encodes CASSYDEWADYGYTF.

As DNA, the CDR3 is TGTGCCAGCAGATCGGACAGCATTGAAAAACTGTTTTTT. Its translation: CASRSDSIEKLFF. J is TRBJ1-4 and V is TRBV7-9; a possible D gene is TRBD1 (6 bases). The V and J ends lost 6 bases and 7 bases respectively, with 12 bases between them. Germline-derived CDR1 and CDR2 are SEHNR and FQNEAQ (reference sequence). The CDR3 covers 13 residues.

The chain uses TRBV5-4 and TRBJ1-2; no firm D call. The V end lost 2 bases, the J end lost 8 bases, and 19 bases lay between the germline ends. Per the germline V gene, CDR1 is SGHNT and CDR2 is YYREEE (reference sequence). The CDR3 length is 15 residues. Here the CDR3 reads CASSFFLTGSRGYTF. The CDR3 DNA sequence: TGTGCCAGCAGCTTTTTTCTAACCGGGAGCAGGGGCTACACCTTC.

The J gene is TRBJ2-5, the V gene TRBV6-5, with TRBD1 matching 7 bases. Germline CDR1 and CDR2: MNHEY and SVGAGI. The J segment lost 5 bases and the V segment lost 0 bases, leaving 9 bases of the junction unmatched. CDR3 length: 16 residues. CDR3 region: CASSYSPWGQRETQYF. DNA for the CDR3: TGTGCCAGCAGTTACTCGCCATGGGGACAGCGGGAGACCCAGTACTTC.

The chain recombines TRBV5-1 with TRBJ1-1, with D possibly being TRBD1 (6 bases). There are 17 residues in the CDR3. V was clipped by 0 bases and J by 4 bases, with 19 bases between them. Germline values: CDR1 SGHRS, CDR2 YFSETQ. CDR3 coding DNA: TGCGCCAGCAGCTTGGTGGGCAGGGGATGGGGATCCACTGAAGCTTTCTTT. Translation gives CASSLVGRGWGSTEAFF.

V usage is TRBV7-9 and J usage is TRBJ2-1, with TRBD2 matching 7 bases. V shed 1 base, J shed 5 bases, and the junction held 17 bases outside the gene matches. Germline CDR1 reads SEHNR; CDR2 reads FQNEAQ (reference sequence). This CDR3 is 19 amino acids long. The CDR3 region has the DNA TGTGCCAGCAGCTTAGTAACCCTCCGAGGAGCGGGGAGCAACAATGAGCAGTTCTTC. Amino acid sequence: CASSLVTLRGAGSNNEQFF.

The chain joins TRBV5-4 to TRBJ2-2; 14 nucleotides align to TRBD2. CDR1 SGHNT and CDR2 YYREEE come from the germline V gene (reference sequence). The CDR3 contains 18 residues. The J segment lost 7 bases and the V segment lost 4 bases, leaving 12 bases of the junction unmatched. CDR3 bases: TGTGCCAGCAGCCCCGGGACTAGCGGGGGACTAATAGGCGGGGAGCTGTTTTTT. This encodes CASSPGTSGGLIGGELFF. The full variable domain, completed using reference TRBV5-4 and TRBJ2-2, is ETGVTQSPTHLIKTRGQQVTLRCSSQSGHNTVSWYQQALGQGPQFIFQYYREEENGRGNFPPRFSGLQFPNYSSELNVNALELDDSALYLCASSPGTSGGLIGGELFFGEGSRLTVL.

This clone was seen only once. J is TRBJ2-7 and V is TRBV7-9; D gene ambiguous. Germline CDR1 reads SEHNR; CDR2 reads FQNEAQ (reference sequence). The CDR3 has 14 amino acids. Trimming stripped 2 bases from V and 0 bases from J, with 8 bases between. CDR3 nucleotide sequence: TGTGCCAGCAGCTTACTTCCAGACTCCTACGAGCAGTACTTC. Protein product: CASSLLPDSYEQYF.

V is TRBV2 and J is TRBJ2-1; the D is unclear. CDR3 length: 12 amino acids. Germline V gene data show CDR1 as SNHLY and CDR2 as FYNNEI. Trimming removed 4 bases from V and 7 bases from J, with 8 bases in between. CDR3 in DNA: TGTGCCAGCAGTGTAATGGAGAATGAGCAGTTCTTC. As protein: CASSVMENEQFF.